Only one count was recorded for the clone carrying this T cell receptor (beta chain). Its cognate antigen is unknown. Mismatch with germline at one junction end may stem from a read error. The CDR3 runs 14 residues. The V gene's germline CDR1 is SEHNR and CDR2 FQNEAQ (reference sequence). Other autoimmune diseases, uncontrolled infections, pregnancy or lactation excluded patients from enrollment. Amplified material comprised TCR beta CDR3 regions derived from RNA transcripts. Amplification began with first-round RT-PCR using HTBI primers, then second-round multiplex PCR was performed. TCRdb re-derived calls from the multiplex PCR reads in MiXCR, one entry per CDR3 protein. The sample shows 500,000 to 600,000 distinct CDR3 sequences, less than 40% of them seen only once. This specimen comes from a study of Graves' ophthalmopathy and Graves' hyperthyroidism. Findings of the study overall: The model's prediction of ophthalmopathy progression had approximately 68% sensitivity and 72% to 75% specificity. Most thyroid clonotypes with frequency above 0.001 were detected in blood too. The 13-signature model separated ophthalmopathy from stable hyperthyroidism at over 85% sensitivity and roughly 81% specificity.

This clonotype was sampled from an adult man with Graves' hyperthyroidism. What was sequenced was peripheral blood or thyroid tissue (not recorded which). The chain joins TRBV7-9 to TRBJ2-5; 7 bases are a match to TRBD2. As DNA, the CDR3 is TGTGCCAGCAGCGTTGGGGGGGACCAAGAGATCCAGTACTTC. The encoded protein is CASSVGGDQEIQYF.